This T cell receptor beta chain was captured in a study of T-cell memory formation after mild COVID-19. Study at large: Most TCR clusters belonged to a single donor. Overall study findings and caveats: For contracting clones, CD4+ ones sat mainly in CM and EM, CD8+ in EMRA.

V dropped 6 bases and J dropped 6 bases, with 15 bases sitting between them. This CDR3 is 13 amino acids long. The table lists this clonotype with a count of one. Its antigen remains unknown. 5'RACE primed at constant segments yielded TCR alpha and TCR beta cDNA libraries bearing sample barcodes and UMIs. Using its own MiXCR run on the 5' RACE reads, TCRdb lists one record per CDR3 protein. The sample consists of about 400,000 distinct CDR3 sequences, 20% to 30% of them appearing once. The specimen sequenced was PBMCs or a T cell subset sorted from them (not recorded which). The origin of this receptor is an adult woman who had mild COVID-19 (a few samples of this study predate the infection). Cell type and time point are not known. The chain recombines TRBV12-3 or TRBV12-4 with TRBJ2-7; D is unclear. The CDR3 DNA reads as TGTGCCAGCAGCCCCAGTAGTACGGGCGAGCAGTACTTC. This codes for CASSPSSTGEQYF.